The 6 T cell receptor beta chains given below trace back to one sample, sequenced in a study of cytomegalovirus exposure and HLA in healthy donors. Both 60 Vbeta primers and 13 Jbeta primers went into the PCR. Profiling relied on immunoSEQ multiplex PCR, and the TCRdb table lists in-frame clones only, not all of them. Of 95,000 to 130,000 clones in the sample, around three quarters were seen once. The sequencing input was PBMCs. The receptors shown here come from a young man in good health and CMV-seropositive.

The J gene is TRBJ1-1, the V gene TRBV5-1; TRBD1 is a possible D gene (6 bases). The germline V gene has CDR1 SGHRS and CDR2 YFSETQ. The CDR3 runs to 14 residues. V shed 5 bases and J shed 5 bases, with 16 bases lying between them. The CDR3 nucleotides read TGCGCCAGCAGACTTCCACAGGGTCGGACTGAAGCTTTCTTT. Encoded protein: CASRLPQGRTEAFF.

V is TRBV12-5 and J is TRBJ1-1, with 8 bases identical to TRBD1. V gave up 5 bases and J gave up 5 bases; unmatched junction bases: 10. The CDR3 spans 15 residues. Per germline, CDR1 LGHNT and CDR2 FRNRAP. The chain's CDR3 is CASGTWTGWGTEAFF. DNA for the CDR3: TGTGCTAGTGGTACGTGGACAGGGTGGGGGACTGAAGCTTTCTTT.

The chain joins TRBV30 to TRBJ2-7; a weak D match, TRBD1 (6 bases). CDR3 length equals 15 residues. CDR1 is GTSNPN, CDR2 SVGIG, per germline (reference sequence). V lost 0 bases to trimming and J lost 9 bases, with 21 bases between them. This CDR3 is CAWSVQYPLLRGQYF. CDR3 DNA: TGTGCCTGGAGTGTACAATACCCCCTTCTCAGGGGGCAGTACTTC.

This chain joins TRBV11-1 and TRBJ2-7; TRBD1 matches 7 bases. CDR1 and CDR2 from the germline V gene are SGHAT and FQDESV (reference sequence). V gave up 4 bases and J gave up 0 bases; unmatched junction bases: 6. The CDR3 spans 15 residues. DNA for the CDR3: TGTGCCAGCAGCTCCACAGGGGAGAGCTCCTACGAGCAGTACTTC. Its translation is CASSSTGESSYEQYF.

J is TRBJ1-4 and V is TRBV7-8, with 11 bases that match TRBD1. From germline, CDR1 is SGHVS and CDR2 FQNEAQ. V was pared by 5 bases and J by 7 bases, with 6 bases of the junction left unmatched. The CDR3 runs to 15 residues. In DNA form, the CDR3 reads TGTGCCAGCAGCCCCTTCGGACAGGGGGCTGAAAAACTGTTTTTT. This codes for CASSPFGQGAEKLFF. Full variable domain (missing parts from reference TRBV7-8 and TRBJ1-4): GAGVSQSPRYKVAKRGQDVALRCDPISGHVSLFWYQQALGQGPEFLTYFQNEAQLDKSGLPSDRFFAERPEGSVSTLKIQRTQQEDSAVYLCASSPFGQGAEKLFFGSGTQLSVL.

Details on this clone: The junction differs from germline at one of its ends, possibly a read error. The rearrangement joins TRBV7-9 to TRBJ2-3, with TRBD2 as a possible D gene (7 bases). The CDR3 covers 15 residues. Germline-derived CDR1 and CDR2 are SEHNR and FQNEAQ (reference sequence). CDR3 protein: CSSSRLGGATDTQYF. Written as DNA, the CDR3 is TGTTCCAGCAGCCGTTTGGGGGGGGCCACAGATACGCAGTATTTT.